Following are 17 T cell receptor beta chains from one sample sequenced in a study of T cell responses to AZD1222 COVID-19 vaccine. Method: immunoSEQ multiplex PCR; TCRdb's copy keeps in-frame clones and lacks some. Among 100,000 to 150,000 clones listed, over 75% were seen once. The starting material was peripheral blood, obtained on day 0 of AZD1222 vaccination. The receptors stem from an adult in good health.

The CDR3 DNA is TGTGCCAGCAGCAGGGTCTCCTATAATTCACCCCTCCACTTT. It translates to CASSRVSYNSPLHF. The chain has TRBV5-8 and TRBJ1-6; D not resolved. V was pared by 4 bases and J by 0 bases, with 5 bases between. Per the germline V gene, CDR1 is SGHTS and CDR2 is YDEGEE. The CDR3 consists of 14 residues.

This clone was seen only once. The chain is built from TRBV5-4 and TRBJ1-5; the match to TRBD1 covers 10 bases. The germline V gene encodes CDR1 SGHNT and CDR2 YYREEE (reference sequence). V lost 4 bases to trimming and J lost 2 bases; unmatched junction nucleotides: 6. This CDR3 has 16 amino acids. In DNA form, the CDR3 reads TGTGCCAGCAGCGAAGACAGGGGGCAAGGCAATCAGCCCCAGCATTTT. This gives the protein CASSEDRGQGNQPQHF.

J is TRBJ2-7 and V is TRBV6-5, with D perhaps matching TRBD2 (6 bases). Germline V gene data show CDR1 as MNHEY and CDR2 as SVGAGI. The CDR3 length is 13 residues. V was trimmed by 2 bases and J by 13 bases, leaving 18 bases between them. The CDR3 region is CASSYRRAGLSYF. The CDR3 nucleotides read TGTGCCAGCAGTTACCGCAGGGCGGGGCTTTCTTACTTC.

The table lists this clone with a count of one. The rearrangement joins TRBV25-1 to TRBJ2-1; the D gene is possibly TRBD2 (7 bases). This CDR3 contains 15 residues. Between the trimmed V and J ends, which lost 2 bases and 3 bases, there was a span of 11 bases. Germline V gene sequence: CDR1 MGHDK, CDR2 SYGVNS. The CDR3 DNA reads TGTGCCAGCAGTGAAGCGGGGGCCTTCTACAATGAGCAGTTCTTC. Amino acid sequence: CASSEAGAFYNEQFF.

In this sample, this clone turned up a few times. The rearrangement uses TRBV11-3 and TRBJ2-1; the D call may be TRBD1 or TRBD2 (7 bases each). Germline assignment: CDR1 SGHNT and CDR2 YENEEA. The V and J ends lost 4 bases and 2 bases respectively, with 15 bases between them. This CDR3 has 16 residues. CDR3 sequence (DNA): TGTGCCAGCAGCTCCCGCAGCGGGACAGCCTACAATGAGCAGTTCTTC. Translation gives CASSSRSGTAYNEQFF. The whole variable domain, remainder taken from reference TRBV11-3 and TRBJ2-1, is EAGVVQSPRYKIIEKKQPVAFWCNPISGHNTLYWYLQNLGQGPELLIRYENEEAVDDSQLPKDRFSAERLKGVDSTLKIQPAELGDSAVYLCASSSRSGTAYNEQFFGPGTRLTVL.

The V and J genes are TRBV6-5 and TRBJ1-6; D not certain. The CDR3 consists of 14 residues. Trimming took off 5 bases at V and 6 bases at J, with 11 bases between the two ends. Germline lookup yields CDR1 MNHEY and CDR2 SVGAGI. CDR3: CASSRQARNSPLHF. In DNA form, the CDR3 reads TGTGCCAGCAGTCGGCAGGCACGTAATTCACCCCTCCACTTT.

The chain is built from TRBV5-4 and TRBJ2-3, with D possibly TRBD1 on 7 matching bases. V was trimmed by 0 bases and J by 8 bases, leaving 19 bases between them. CDR1 is SGHNT and CDR2 is YYREEE in the germline V gene (reference sequence). The CDR3 sequence is 16 residues long. The CDR3 sequence: CASSLASAQGGGTQYF. The CDR3 DNA reads TGTGCCAGCAGCTTGGCCTCGGCCCAGGGGGGAGGTACGCAGTATTTT.

This chain links TRBV20-1 with TRBJ2-3, with D uncertain. Trimming pared 1 base from V and 6 bases from J, leaving 5 bases between. CDR3 length equals 11 residues. Germline V gene lookup returns CDR1 DFQATT and CDR2 SNEGSKA (reference sequence). Here the CDR3 DNA reads TGCAGTGCTAGAGCTTGGGATACGCAGTATTTT. Protein product: CSARAWDTQYF.

This chain joins TRBV27 and TRBJ2-7, with 7 bases fitting TRBD2. The V segment lost 2 bases and the J segment 2 bases; nucleotides outside the gene matches: 3. Germline V gene lookup returns CDR1 MNHEY and CDR2 SMNVEV (reference sequence). This CDR3 region has 14 residues. The DNA of the CDR3 is TGTGCCAGCAGTTTAGCGGGAGATACCTACGAGCAGTACTTC. Amino acids: CASSLAGDTYEQYF.

V usage is TRBV12-3 or TRBV12-4 and J usage is TRBJ2-3; the D is unclear. The CDR3 is 12 amino acids. V was pared by 4 bases and J by 9 bases, with 11 bases between. The CDR3 region has the DNA TGTGCCAGCAGTTACTCGGGTGGCACGCAGTATTTT. Protein: CASSYSGGTQYF.

Here the CDR3 DNA reads TGTGCCAGCAGTTCAGGGAGAAACGCTCAGCCCCAGCATTTT. It specifies CASSSGRNAQPQHF. The rearrangement links TRBV28 to TRBJ1-5; possible D gene TRBD1, 5 bases. The V gene lost 4 bases and the J gene lost 6 bases, with 13 bases spanning the gap. The length of the CDR3 is 14 residues. Germline CDR1 is MDHEN and CDR2 is SYDVKM.

The chain uses TRBV9 and TRBJ2-1; 8 positions agree with TRBD2. This CDR3 is 18 amino acids long. Per germline, CDR1 SGDLS and CDR2 YYNGEE. The V and J ends lost 0 bases and 0 bases, in that order; junction bases with no gene match: 8. DNA for the CDR3: TGTGCCAGCAGCGTAGGGCTAGCGGGTGCGAGCTCCTACAATGAGCAGTTCTTC. Encoded protein: CASSVGLAGASSYNEQFF. Full variable domain (remainder filled in from reference TRBV9 and TRBJ2-1): DSGVTQTPKHLITATGQRVTLRCSPRSGDLSVYWYQQSLDQGLQFLIQYYNGEERAKGNILERFSAQQFPDLHSELNLSSLELGDSALYFCASSVGLAGASSYNEQFFGPGTRLTVL.

This chain links TRBV4-3 with TRBJ1-3; TRBD1 aligns across 7 bases. This CDR3 is built from 16 residues. CDR1 is LGHNA, CDR2 YSLEER, per germline. The J segment lost 0 bases and the V segment lost 3 bases, leaving 5 bases of the junction unmatched. CDR3 amino acids: CASSQGDRSSGNTIYF. Here the CDR3 DNA reads TGCGCCAGCAGCCAGGGGGACAGATCCTCTGGAAACACCATATATTTT.

The rearrangement links TRBV3-1 (or the pseudogene TRBV3-2) to TRBJ2-3; D call uncertain. This CDR3 region has 16 residues. Germline V gene data show CDR1 as LGHDT and CDR2 as YNNKEL (reference sequence). Trimming shortened V by 1 base and J by 10 bases, and 21 bases separated the two germline ends. CDR3 sequence reads: CASSQGYGNLQPAQYF. The CDR3 DNA follows: TGTGCCAGCAGCCAAGGATATGGGAACCTCCAGCCCGCGCAGTATTTT.

The V gene is TRBV19, the J gene TRBJ1-2; tentative D call: TRBD1 (6 bases). The CDR3 extends over 14 amino acids. Trimming pared 6 bases from V and 4 bases from J, leaving 15 bases between. Germline V gene sequence: CDR1 LNHDA, CDR2 SQIVND (reference sequence). CDR3 sequence (DNA): TGTGCCAGTAGGGGTCAGGGGCCCACCTATGGCTACACCTTC. It codes for CASRGQGPTYGYTF. The full variable domain, its missing parts supplied by reference TRBV19 and TRBJ1-2, is DGGITQSPKYLFRKEGQNVTLSCEQNLNHDAMYWYRQDPGQGLRLIYYSQIVNDFQKGDIAEGYSVSREKKESFPLTVTSAQKNPTAFYLCASRGQGPTYGYTFGSGTRLTVV.

V gene TRBV28 combines with J gene TRBJ1-3; D is unresolved. Trimming cost V 6 bases and J 0 bases, with 9 bases left between them. This CDR3 region has 14 residues. In germline, CDR1 is MDHEN, CDR2 SYDVKM. CDR3 nucleotides: TGTGCCAGCAGCCCGCACAGCTCTGGAAACACCATATATTTT. This encodes CASSPHSSGNTIYF.

The chain is built from TRBV6-5 and TRBJ2-7; D is undetermined. Trimming left V 0 bases short and J 6 bases short, with 18 bases between. Germline CDR1 reads MNHEY; CDR2 reads SVGAGI. This CDR3 has 16 residues. The chain's CDR3 is CASSYSVWARLGEQYF. Here the CDR3 DNA reads TGTGCCAGCAGTTACTCGGTCTGGGCCCGGTTGGGCGAGCAGTACTTC.